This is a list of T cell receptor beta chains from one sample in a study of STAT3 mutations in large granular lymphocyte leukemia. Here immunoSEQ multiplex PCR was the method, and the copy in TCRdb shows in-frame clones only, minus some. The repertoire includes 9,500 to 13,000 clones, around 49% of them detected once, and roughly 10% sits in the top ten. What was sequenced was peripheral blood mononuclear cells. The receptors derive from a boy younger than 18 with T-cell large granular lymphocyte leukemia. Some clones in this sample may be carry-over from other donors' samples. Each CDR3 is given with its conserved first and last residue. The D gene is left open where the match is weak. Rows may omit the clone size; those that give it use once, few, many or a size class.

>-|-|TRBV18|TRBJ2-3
TGTGCCAGCTCACCCGGGGGAGGTACAGATACGCAGTATTTT
CASSPGGGTDTQYF
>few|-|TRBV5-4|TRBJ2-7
TGTGCCAGCAGCTTGTACCCCCTTAAGGACTACGAGCAGTACTTC
CASSLYPLKDYEQYF
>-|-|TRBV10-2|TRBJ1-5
TGCGCCAGCAGTGAGTCGTACGGGGCTGGTCAGCCCCAGCATTTT
CASSESYGAGQPQHF
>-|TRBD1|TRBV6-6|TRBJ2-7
TGTGCCAGCAGTTACCCGGACAGGCGGATAGAGCAGTACTTC
CASSYPDRRIEQYF
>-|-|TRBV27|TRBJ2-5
TGTGCCAGCAGTCTCCTCGGGGAGACCCAGTACTTC
CASSLLGETQYF
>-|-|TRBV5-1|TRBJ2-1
TGCGCCAGCAGCCTACCCTCCTACAATGAGCAGTTCTTC
CASSLPSYNEQFF
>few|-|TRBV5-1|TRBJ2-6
TGCGCCAGCAGCTTGGTAGGCGGTGGAACTGGGGCCAACGTCCTGACTTTC
CASSLVGGGTGANVLTF
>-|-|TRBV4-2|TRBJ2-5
TGTGCCAGCAGCCAAGGTGTCCAGGCCTACCAAGAGACCCAGTACTTC
CASSQGVQAYQETQYF
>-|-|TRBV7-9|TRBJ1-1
TGTGCCAGCAGCCTAGATTACGCTGAAGCTTTCTTT
CASSLDYAEAFF
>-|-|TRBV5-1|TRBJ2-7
TGCGCCAGCAGCTTAAACCCCAGCGTAACCTACGAGCAGTACTTC
CASSLNPSVTYEQYF
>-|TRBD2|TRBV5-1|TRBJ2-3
TGCGCCAGCAGCTGGGGACTAGTGGCAGATACGCAGTATTTT
CASSWGLVADTQYF
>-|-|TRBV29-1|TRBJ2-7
TGCAGCGTTGGGGAAGTGGACGAGCAGTACTTC
CSVGEVDEQYF
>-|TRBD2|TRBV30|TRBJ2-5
TGTGCCTGGAGTCGTACCCTAGCGGGCGTCCAAGAGACCCAGTACTTC
CAWSRTLAGVQETQYF
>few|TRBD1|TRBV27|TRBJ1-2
TGTGCCAGCGGGATCGGGACAGGAGGAGGCTACACCTTC
CASGIGTGGGYTF
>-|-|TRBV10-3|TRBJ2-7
TGTGCCATCAGTGAGGAAGGCCACGAGCAGTACTTC
CAISEEGHEQYF
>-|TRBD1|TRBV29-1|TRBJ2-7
TGCAGCGTTGAAGAAGTGTTAGGGGGCAAGCGGGAGCAGTACTTC
CSVEEVLGGKREQYF
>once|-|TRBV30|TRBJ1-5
TGTGCCTGGAGTAGAACAGGTGTCAATCAGCCCCAGCATTTT
CAWSRTGVNQPQHF
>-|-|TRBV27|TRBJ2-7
TGTGCCAGCAGTGCCTCCCCCTACGAGCAGTACTTC
CASSASPYEQYF
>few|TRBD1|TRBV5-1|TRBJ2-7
TGCGCCAGCAGCTTGGTAGGCAGGGGGTTATACGAGCAGTACTTC
CASSLVGRGLYEQYF
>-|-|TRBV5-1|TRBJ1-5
TGCGCCAGCAGCTTGGATACCGGTGTCAATCAGCCCCAGCATTTT
CASSLDTGVNQPQHF
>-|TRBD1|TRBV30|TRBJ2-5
TGTGCCTGGACGACAGGGTTAGTAGAGACCCAGTACTTC
CAWTTGLVETQYF
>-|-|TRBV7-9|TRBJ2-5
TGTGCCAGCAGCCAGGCGGGCCTAGCAGTTGAAGAGACCCAGTACTTC
CASSQAGLAVEETQYF
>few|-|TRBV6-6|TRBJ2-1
TGTGCCAGCAGTCAGGACATTCCTATGGGCAATGAGCAGTTCTTC
CASSQDIPMGNEQFF
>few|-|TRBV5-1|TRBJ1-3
TGCGCCAGCAGCCCGTATATGAGCTCTGGAAACACCATATATTTT
CASSPYMSSGNTIYF
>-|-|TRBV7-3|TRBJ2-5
TGTGCCAGCAGCTTTGGCGGCACGACGGAAGAGACCCAGTACTTC
CASSFGGTTEETQYF
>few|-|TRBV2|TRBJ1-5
TGTGCCAGCAAAGGGGAATATAGCAATCAGCCCCAGCATTTT
CASKGEYSNQPQHF
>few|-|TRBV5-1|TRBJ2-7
TGCGCCAGCAGCTTGGGGGGTGTGGGTTCTTTTTTCGCCTACGAGCAGTACTTC
CASSLGGVGSFFAYEQYF
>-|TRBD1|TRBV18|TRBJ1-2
TGTGCCAGCTCACCAGACTTGACAGGGCTGTTGCGTGGCTACACCTTC
CASSPDLTGLLRGYTF
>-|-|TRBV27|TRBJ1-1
TGTGCCAGCAGTTGGGGGACGGGAAAAGCTTTCTTT
CASSWGTGKAFF
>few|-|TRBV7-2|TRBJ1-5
TGTGCCAGCAGCCAATCCCGAGCCCAGCCCCAGCATTTT
CASSQSRAQPQHF
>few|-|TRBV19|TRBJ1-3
TGTGCCAGTAGTGGGTCAGTTGGAAACACCATATATTTT
CASSGSVGNTIYF
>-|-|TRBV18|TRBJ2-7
TGTGCCAGCGCTTCAACAGCAATCCACTACGAGCAGTACTTC
CASASTAIHYEQYF
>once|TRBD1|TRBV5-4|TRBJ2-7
TGTGCCAGCAGCTTGAATACAGGGGACTCCTACGAGCAGTACTTC
CASSLNTGDSYEQYF
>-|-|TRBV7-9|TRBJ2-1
TGTGCCAGCAGCCCAGAACTAGTAAGGAATGAGCAGTTCTTC
CASSPELVRNEQFF
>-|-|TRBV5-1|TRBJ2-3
TGCGCCAGCAGCTGGGGGGTATGGGCAGACACAGATACGCAGTATTTT
CASSWGVWADTDTQYF
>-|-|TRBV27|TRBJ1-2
TGTGCCAGCAGTCCGGGAAGGGGTTATGGCTACACCTTC
CASSPGRGYGYTF
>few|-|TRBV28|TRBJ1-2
TGTGCCAGCAAATATGGCTATGGCTACACCTTC
CASKYGYGYTF
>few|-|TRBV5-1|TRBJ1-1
TGCGCCAGCAGCTTGTTAGGGAGCACTGAAGCTTTCTTT
CASSLLGSTEAFF
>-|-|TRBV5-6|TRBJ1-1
TGTGCCAGCAGCGGGTTCGGGGGGACGAACACTGAAGCTTTCTTT
CASSGFGGTNTEAFF
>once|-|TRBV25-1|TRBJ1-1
TGTGCCAGCATTACAGGGATTAAAGCTTTCTTT
CASITGIKAFF
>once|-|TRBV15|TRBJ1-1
TGTGCCACCAGCAACGGGGGAGGAACGCTTTTAGGCACTGAAGCTTTCTTT
CATSNGGGTLLGTEAFF
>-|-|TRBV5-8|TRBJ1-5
TGTGCCAGCAGCTTTCAACAGCCCCAGCATTTT
CASSFQQPQHF
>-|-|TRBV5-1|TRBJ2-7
TGCGCCAGCAGCTTGGACAGGGACTACGAGCAGTACTTC
CASSLDRDYEQYF
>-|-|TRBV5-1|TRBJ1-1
TGCGCCAGCAGCGTCCGTGAGGGCGGCAACACTGAAGCTTTCTTT
CASSVREGGNTEAFF